The rows below give T cell receptor beta chains drawn from one sample of a study of blood T cell repertoires in COVID-19. The assay was immunoSEQ multiplex PCR, and TCRdb's table has in-frame clones only and misses some. The sample has 55,000 to 80,000 clones, roughly 89% seen once. Sample: peripheral blood. These receptors were collected from a human donor in a cohort sampled during active COVID-19. Both conserved end residues are part of each CDR3. The D gene is left open where the match is weak. Size is omitted from some rows. Given values are once, few, many or a class for expanded clones.

len	abundance	v_gene	d_gene	j_gene	CDR3aa	CDR3nt
11	NA	TRBV30	NA	TRBJ2-7	CAWSGSYEQYF	TGTGCCTGGAGCGGGTCCTACGAGCAGTACTTC
14	few	TRBV5-3	NA	TRBJ2-3	CAKETSWDTDTQYF	TGTGCCAAAGAGACTAGTTGGGACACAGATACGCAGTATTTT
15	once	TRBV2	NA	TRBJ2-3	CASTQRLDPTDTQYF	TGTGCCAGCACCCAACGACTAGACCCCACAGATACGCAGTATTTT
18	NA	TRBV3-1/TRBV3-2	NA	TRBJ2-6	CASSHRTLHISGANVLTF	TGTGCCAGCAGCCACCGGACACTTCACATCTCTGGGGCCAACGTCCTGACTTTC
12	NA	TRBV2	NA	TRBJ2-3	CASKLNTDTQYF	TGTGCCAGCAAACTTAACACAGATACGCAGTATTTT
13	NA	TRBV24-1	NA	TRBJ2-3	CATSDLHRDTQYF	TGTGCCACCAGTGATTTGCACCGGGATACGCAGTATTTT
14	NA	TRBV6-1	TRBD1	TRBJ2-3	CASSYNRQGDTQYF	TGTGCCAGCAGTTATAACCGACAGGGCGATACGCAGTATTTT
16	NA	TRBV7-3	TRBD2	TRBJ2-3	CASSYLPKREPDTQYF	TGTGCCAGCAGCTACCTACCCAAGCGGGAGCCAGATACGCAGTATTTT
14	NA	TRBV10-3	NA	TRBJ2-2	CAISDGQNTGELFF	TGTGCCATCAGTGACGGACAGAACACCGGGGAGCTGTTTTTT
16	NA	TRBV7-2	TRBD2	TRBJ2-7	CASSRGTSGSSYEQYF	TGTGCCAGCAGCAGGGGGACTAGCGGGAGTTCCTACGAGCAGTACTTC
14	few	TRBV5-1	NA	TRBJ1-6	CASSLGGYNSPLHF	TGCGCCAGCAGCTTGGGCGGATATAATTCACCCCTCCACTTT
17	NA	TRBV3-1/TRBV3-2	NA	TRBJ2-3	CASSQHRASSFTDTQYF	TGTGCCAGCAGCCAGCACAGGGCCTCCTCTTTCACAGATACGCAGTATTTT
11	NA	TRBV20-1	NA	TRBJ2-7	CSARDFDEQYF	TGCAGTGCTAGAGATTTCGACGAGCAGTACTTC
14	NA	TRBV6-5	TRBD1	TRBJ1-5	CASKGTGDNQPQHF	TGTGCCAGCAAGGGGACAGGCGACAATCAGCCCCAGCATTTT
14	NA	TRBV6-5	NA	TRBJ2-3	CASSYKEPVGTQYF	TGTGCCAGCAGTTATAAGGAGCCGGTGGGTACGCAGTATTTT
16	NA	TRBV12-5	TRBD1	TRBJ1-5	CASGLSRTGWVQPQHF	TGTGCTAGTGGTTTGTCCCGGACAGGGTGGGTTCAGCCCCAGCATTTT
15	NA	TRBV5-4	NA	TRBJ2-5	CASSLSRGIKETQYF	TGTGCCAGCAGCTTGTCCAGGGGTATCAAGGAGACCCAGTACTTC
13	NA	TRBV7-3	NA	TRBJ2-1	CASSPSGDNEQFF	TGTGCCAGCAGCCCGAGTGGAGACAATGAGCAGTTCTTC
12	NA	TRBV30	NA	TRBJ1-1	CAWSPRQDGAFF	TGTGCCTGGAGCCCACGGCAGGATGGAGCTTTCTTT
15	NA	TRBV9	TRBD2	TRBJ2-2	CASSVTGLATGELFF	TGTGCCAGCAGCGTAACGGGACTAGCGACCGGGGAGCTGTTTTTT
18	NA	TRBV18	NA	TRBJ2-4	CASSPPGWGQEAKNIQYF	TGTGCCAGCTCACCACCGGGCTGGGGGCAGGAGGCCAAAAACATTCAGTACTTC